This T cell receptor beta chain was recovered during a study of T cell responses to AZD1222 COVID-19 vaccine. This CDR3 is 17 amino acids long. Per the germline V gene, CDR1 is SQVTM and CDR2 is ANQGSEA. V was pared by 5 bases and J by 4 bases, with 14 bases of the junction left unmatched. Profiling relied on immunoSEQ multiplex PCR, and the TCRdb table lists in-frame clones only, not all of them. The repertoire consists of approximately 110,000 clones, with nearly 90% occurring once and the leading ten covering under 2.5%. Combined were second doses at about 4 or about 12 weeks. This receptor was identified in an adult who received the AZD1222 COVID-19 vaccine. The chain joins TRBV29-1 to TRBJ2-1; the match to TRBD1 covers 10 bases. Sequences were derived from peripheral blood, sampled 28 days after the second AZD1222 dose. The CDR3 DNA sequence: TGCAGCGTTATCCCGGGACAGGGGCGCTATAATTACAATGAGCAGTTCTTC. Amino acids: CSVIPGQGRYNYNEQFF.